A single sample is the source of the 23 T cell receptor beta chains below, sequenced in a study of spatial heterogeneity in lung cancer (dated by TCRdb to 2018 to 2020). The library was generated by 5' RACE. Sequencing instrument: NextSeq 500. TCRdb reran the public reads through fastp at Q25 and MiXCR, keeping productive beta chains. Rows with a matching CDR3 protein are joined into one entry that keeps the most common DNA and genes. Present in this sample are about 12,000 distinct CDR3 sequences, under 5% of which were seen just once. The ten biggest clones cover under 45% of the sample. The sample's time point label, in plain terms: sample taken at primary tumor resection. For TCR sequencing, whole RNA was extracted from tumor and nontumor lung tissue, or from cryopreserved PBMC samples, and no cell sorting was done. The sample consisted of PBMCs, taken at surgery. The receptors shown here come from a male donor with early-stage non-small cell lung cancer.

This clonotype was seen repeatedly, ten times or more. Found in a library prepared for alpha chains, this beta chain is an off-target read, and its abundance has little meaning. V gene TRBV24-1 combines with J gene TRBJ2-5; D call uncertain. Germline V gene data show CDR1 as KGHDR and CDR2 as SFDVKD. The CDR3 is made up of 13 amino acids. The ends were cut back, 5 bases at V and 3 bases at J, with 9 bases in the middle. The CDR3 region is CATSALDKETQYF. CDR3 DNA: TGTGCCACCAGTGCCCTCGACAAAGAGACCCAGTACTTC.

This clonotype is medium-sized (0.01 to 0.1%) in the sample. Since it is a stray read in a library aimed at alpha chains, this beta chain has a size that is not meaningful. The chain recombines TRBV4-3 with TRBJ2-7; D is ambiguous. Germline CDR1 is LGHNA and CDR2 is YSLEER. V was pared by 0 bases and J by 6 bases, with 12 bases between. The CDR3 has 14 amino acids. The CDR3 spells CASSQDGSVGEQYF. The CDR3 nucleotides read TGCGCCAGCAGCCAAGATGGAAGTGTGGGCGAGCAGTACTTC.

This clonotype was counted many times. With the library built for alpha chains, this beta chain is off target and its frequency is not meaningful. The V and J genes are TRBV5-8 and TRBJ2-1; D remains unclear. Trimming removed 2 bases from V and 12 bases from J, with 15 bases in between. CDR1 is SGHTS and CDR2 is YDEGEE in the germline V gene. CDR3 size: 13 residues. Written as DNA, the CDR3 is TGTGCCAGCAGCTTCCCCGCAGGTCGAGGGCAGTTCTTC. It specifies CASSFPAGRGQFF.

This clonotype was seen only a few times. Because the library targeted alpha chains, this beta chain is an off-target read whose size means little. This chain links TRBV12-3 or TRBV12-4 with TRBJ2-3; D gene unclear. Between the trimmed V and J ends, which lost 1 base and 0 bases, there was a span of 5 bases. The CDR3 consists of 14 residues. For the CDR3, the DNA is TGTGCCAGCAGTTTAGGAGGAAGCACAGATACGCAGTATTTT. Its translation: CASSLGGSTDTQYF.

This clonotype was recorded at least ten times. This beta chain represents an off-target read in a library built for alpha chains; its size is of limited meaning. The chain uses TRBV7-2 and TRBJ2-1; 10 bases map to TRBD1. CDR1 is SGHTA and CDR2 is FQGNSA in the germline V gene. With 3 bases clipped from V and 12 bases from J, the junction kept 14 bases outside the gene matches. The CDR3 consists of 16 residues. CDR3 DNA: TGTGCCAGCAGCTTGGGGGGACAGGGGTCGATAATCGGGCAGTTCTTC. This translates into CASSLGGQGSIIGQFF.

In the case of this clonotype: This beta chain is an unintended read in a library built for alpha chains; its size means little. This chain links TRBV18 with TRBJ2-5; D is unresolved. The CDR3 extends over 12 amino acids. V was clipped by 3 bases and J by 4 bases, with 6 bases between them. The V gene's germline CDR1 is KGHSH and CDR2 LQKENI. The CDR3 loop reads CASSPAGETQYF. CDR3 in DNA: TGTGCCAGCTCACCGGCAGGAGAGACCCAGTACTTC. The variable domain in full, completed from reference TRBV18 and TRBJ2-5, reads NAGVMQNPRHLVRRRGQEARLRCSPMKGHSHVYWYRQLPEEGLKFMVYLQKENIIDESGMPKERFSAEFPKEGPSILRIQQVVRGDSAAYFCASSPAGETQYFGPGTRLLVL.

As to this clonotype: This beta chain is a stray read from a library made for alpha chains; its abundance is not meaningful. The chain employs TRBV5-1 and TRBJ2-6; a possible D gene is TRBD1 (5 bases). This CDR3 is 14 amino acids long. V shed 7 bases and J shed 4 bases, with 12 bases lying between them. Germline V CDR1 and CDR2: SGHRS, YFSETQ. CDR3 in DNA: TGCGCCAGCTTCGCAGGGTACGGGGCCAACGTCCTGACTTTC. This encodes CASFAGYGANVLTF.

This clonotype was observed a handful of times. Since it is a stray read in a library aimed at alpha chains, this beta chain has a size that is not meaningful. The gene calls are TRBV7-2 and TRBJ2-3; D uncertain. CDR3 size: 14 residues. Trimming left V 0 bases short and J 4 bases short, with 8 bases between. In germline, CDR1 is SGHTA, CDR2 FQGNSA. DNA of the CDR3: TGTGCCAGCAGCTTAGCCCCTCCGCCAGATACGCAGTATTTT. It is translated as CASSLAPPPDTQYF.

This clonotype was seen repeatedly, ten times or more. Within a library made for alpha chains, this beta chain is off target, and its count is uninformative. V gene TRBV7-2 combines with J gene TRBJ2-5; the D gene is possibly TRBD2 (6 bases). This CDR3 is 14 amino acids long. V was pared by 2 bases and J by 6 bases, with 13 bases between. Germline loops: CDR1 SGHTA, CDR2 FQGNSA. Written as DNA, the CDR3 is TGTGCCAGCAGCTTAACGCGGGGCCCCCAGACCCAGTACTTC. Protein: CASSLTRGPQTQYF.

The table lists this clonotype with many counts. Since it is a stray read in a library aimed at alpha chains, this beta chain has a size that is not meaningful. The rearrangement uses TRBV4-3 and TRBJ2-1, with 11 nucleotides matching TRBD2. The CDR3 spans 17 residues. The germline V gene encodes CDR1 LGHNA and CDR2 YSLEER. V lost 0 bases, J lost 4 bases, and 5 bases stayed unmatched. CDR3 residues: CASSQESSGRYYNEQFF. The CDR3 bases are TGCGCCAGCAGCCAAGAATCTAGCGGGAGGTATTACAATGAGCAGTTCTTC.

This clonotype has at least ten counts. As an off-target read in a library built for alpha chains, this beta chain has a frequency of little significance. The rearrangement links TRBV5-1 to TRBJ2-3, with 7 bases that match TRBD2. V shed 1 base and J 5 bases; nucleotides not matched to a gene: 7. This CDR3 region has 15 residues. Germline CDR1 SGHRS, CDR2 YFSETQ. The CDR3 reads CASSLRGGVGDTQYF. In DNA form, the CDR3 reads TGCGCCAGCAGCTTGCGCGGGGGAGTGGGAGATACGCAGTATTTT. Complete variable domain (other parts from reference TRBV5-1 and TRBJ2-3): KAGVTQTPRYLIKTRGQQVTLSCSPISGHRSVSWYQQTPGQGLQFLFEYFSETQRNKGNFPGRFSGRQFSNSRSEMNVSTLELGDSALYLCASSLRGGVGDTQYFGPGTRLTVL.

This clonotype was recorded many times. Since it is a stray read in a library aimed at alpha chains, this beta chain has a size that is not meaningful. The chain is built from TRBV27 and TRBJ2-7; 7 bases are shared with TRBD1. The germline V gene has CDR1 MNHEY and CDR2 SMNVEV (reference sequence). The V and J ends lost 0 bases and 0 bases, in that order; junction bases with no gene match: 5. The CDR3 runs 16 residues. The CDR3 DNA is TGTGCCAGCAGTTTATCTGGACAGGCACTCTCCTACGAGCAGTACTTC. It translates to CASSLSGQALSYEQYF.

This clonotype was recorded many times. Because the library targeted alpha chains, this beta chain is an off-target read whose size means little. The V gene is TRBV5-6, the J gene TRBJ2-7; weak D call: TRBD2 (6 bases). The CDR3 covers 14 residues. Germline CDR1 SGHDT, CDR2 YYEEEE. V was trimmed by 0 bases and J by 3 bases, leaving 10 bases between them. DNA of the CDR3: TGTGCCAGCAGCTTGGTGGGGGGAAACTACGAGCAGTACTTC. Amino acids: CASSLVGGNYEQYF.

This clonotype qualifies as medium-sized. This beta chain lies outside the target of a library built for alpha chains; its clone size means little. V gene TRBV28 combines with J gene TRBJ1-2, with TRBD1 matching over 8 bases. Germline CDR1 is MDHEN and CDR2 is SYDVKM. Losses at the gene ends were 6 bases for V and 1 base for J; bases not matched to a gene: 7. The CDR3 consists of 15 residues. The CDR3 DNA reads as TGTGCCAGCAGCTCAGGGGGCCTGAGTAACTATGGCTACACCTTC. Translated: CASSSGGLSNYGYTF.

This clonotype is classed as medium-sized. Since it is a stray read in a library aimed at alpha chains, this beta chain has a size that is not meaningful. The V and J genes are TRBV20-1 and TRBJ2-7; D gene unclear. V gave up 0 bases and J gave up 2 bases, with 5 bases separating them. This CDR3 has 12 residues. CDR1 DFQATT and CDR2 SNEGSKA come from the germline V gene (reference sequence). CDR3 nucleotide sequence: TGCAGTGCTAGAGATCTTACCTACGAGCAGTACTTC. It is translated as CSARDLTYEQYF.

This clonotype was seen many times. The library was prepared for alpha chains; this beta chain is a stray read, so its frequency means little. The chain carries TRBV4-2 and TRBJ2-3, with D unclear. Germline assignment: CDR1 LGHNA and CDR2 YNFKEQ. Trimming shortened V by 1 base and J by 5 bases, and 10 bases separated the two germline ends. This CDR3 region has 14 residues. This CDR3 reads CASSQGLVGDTQYF. The CDR3 DNA reads TGTGCCAGCAGCCAAGGGTTAGTAGGAGATACGCAGTATTTT.

Turning to this clonotype: Within a library made for alpha chains, this beta chain is off target, and its count is uninformative. The chain employs TRBV6-2 or TRBV6-3 and TRBJ2-1; D is unresolved. CDR1 and CDR2 (germline): MNHEY, SVGEGT. There are 15 residues in the CDR3. V lost 4 bases and J lost 3, with 13 bases in between. Here the CDR3 reads CASSLGSANYNEQFF. The DNA of the CDR3 is TGTGCCAGCAGTTTGGGCAGCGCAAACTACAATGAGCAGTTCTTC.

This clonotype is large. This beta chain turned up in a library designed for alpha chains; as an off-target read, its abundance says little. The chain joins TRBV6-5 to TRBJ2-1; 11 nucleotides agree with TRBD2. The CDR3 is 19 residues long. Germline trimming cut 0 bases from V and 8 bases from J; bases unmatched to any gene: 15. The germline CDR1 and CDR2 sequences are MNHEY and SVGAGI. The CDR3 region has the DNA TGTGCCAGCAGTTACTCGCCCCCCCCGGGACTAGCGGAGAGGGATGAGCAGTTCTTC. It specifies CASSYSPPPGLAERDEQFF.

This clonotype was counted at least ten times. The library was designed around alpha chains, so this beta chain is a stray read whose abundance carries little weight. The chain is built from TRBV28 and TRBJ2-4; no definite D call. Deletions cut 7 bases from V and 0 bases from J, with 7 bases between. Germline lookup yields CDR1 MDHEN and CDR2 SYDVKM. The CDR3 has 13 amino acids. DNA of the CDR3: TGTGCCAGCATGGATTTAGCCAAAAACATTCAGTACTTC. It yields the protein CASMDLAKNIQYF.

This clonotype has more than one count but fewer than ten. As an off-target read in a library built for alpha chains, this beta chain has a frequency of little significance. The chain couples TRBV5-4 to TRBJ1-2; tentative D call: TRBD1 (5 bases). V was clipped by 6 bases and J by 3 bases, with 18 bases between them. Per the germline V gene, CDR1 is SGHNT and CDR2 is YYREEE (reference sequence). The CDR3 totals 15 residues. CDR3 loop: CASTARDGSHYGYTF. CDR3 DNA sequence: TGTGCCAGCACCGCCCGGGACGGCTCGCACTATGGCTACACCTTC.

Relative to its sample, this clonotype is medium-sized (0.01 to 0.1%). Since it is a stray read in a library aimed at alpha chains, this beta chain has a size that is not meaningful. The chain combines TRBV28 with TRBJ2-2, with D perhaps TRBD1 (6 bases). The CDR3 extends over 15 amino acids. V lost 6 bases and J 2 bases, leaving 13 bases between the germline ends. Germline CDR1 and CDR2: MDHEN and SYDVKM. The CDR3 DNA sequence: TGTGCCAGCAGACCCACGGACAGAAACACCGGGGAGCTGTTTTTT. Translating gives CASRPTDRNTGELFF.

This clonotype was observed many times. Since the library was made to target alpha chains, this beta chain is a stray read and its abundance is not meaningful. The genes are TRBV3-1 and TRBJ2-6; D is ambiguous. The germline V gene has CDR1 LGHDT and CDR2 YNNKEL (reference sequence). CDR3 length equals 17 residues. Trimming pared 3 bases from V and 1 base from J, leaving 13 bases between. The CDR3 loop reads CASSQWVQRSGANVLTF. The CDR3 bases are TGTGCCAGCAGCCAGTGGGTCCAAAGATCTGGGGCCAACGTCCTGACTTTC.

In this sample, this clonotype turned up many times. This beta chain represents an off-target read in a library built for alpha chains; its size is of limited meaning. The rearrangement joins TRBV20-1 to TRBJ2-4, with TRBD2 matching over 7 bases. V shed 1 base, J shed 6 bases, and the junction held 15 bases outside the gene matches. This CDR3 has 17 residues. CDR1 is DFQATT and CDR2 is SNEGSKA in the germline V gene (reference sequence). The CDR3 spells CSARVRQEGPGGNIQYF. CDR3 DNA sequence: TGCAGTGCTAGAGTAAGGCAGGAGGGCCCGGGAGGAAACATTCAGTACTTC.